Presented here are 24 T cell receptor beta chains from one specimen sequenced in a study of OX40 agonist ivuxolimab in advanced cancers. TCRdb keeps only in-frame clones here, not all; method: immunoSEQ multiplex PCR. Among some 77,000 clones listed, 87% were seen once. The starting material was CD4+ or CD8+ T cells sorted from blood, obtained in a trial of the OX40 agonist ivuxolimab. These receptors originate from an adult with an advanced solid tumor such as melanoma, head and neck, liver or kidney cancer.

In DNA form, the CDR3 reads TGCAGCGCCCTACAGGGGGCTGTCTACGAGCAGTACTTC. This sequence encodes CSALQGAVYEQYF. The rearrangement links TRBV29-1 to TRBJ2-7, with 9 bases lining up with TRBD1. The junction had 7 bases not matched to a gene; V was cut back by 7 bases and J by 3 bases. Germline V gene lookup returns CDR1 SQVTM and CDR2 ANQGSEA. The CDR3 contains 13 residues.

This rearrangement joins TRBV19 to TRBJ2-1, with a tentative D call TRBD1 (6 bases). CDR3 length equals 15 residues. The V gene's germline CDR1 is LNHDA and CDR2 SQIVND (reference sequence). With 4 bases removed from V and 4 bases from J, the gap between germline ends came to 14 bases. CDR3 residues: CASSNSGTRYNEQFF. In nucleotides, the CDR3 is TGTGCCAGTAGTAACTCGGGGACACGTTACAATGAGCAGTTCTTC. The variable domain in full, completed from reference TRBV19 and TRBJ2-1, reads DGGITQSPKYLFRKEGQNVTLSCEQNLNHDAMYWYRQDPGQGLRLIYYSQIVNDFQKGDIAEGYSVSREKKESFPLTVTSAQKNPTAFYLCASSNSGTRYNEQFFGPGTRLTVL.

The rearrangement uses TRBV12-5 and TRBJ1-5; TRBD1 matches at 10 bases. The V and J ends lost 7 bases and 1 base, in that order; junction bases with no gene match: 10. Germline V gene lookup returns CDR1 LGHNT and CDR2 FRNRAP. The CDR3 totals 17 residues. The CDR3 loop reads CASALDRGIGSNQPQHF. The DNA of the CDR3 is TGTGCTAGTGCCTTGGACAGGGGGATTGGGAGCAATCAGCCCCAGCATTTT.

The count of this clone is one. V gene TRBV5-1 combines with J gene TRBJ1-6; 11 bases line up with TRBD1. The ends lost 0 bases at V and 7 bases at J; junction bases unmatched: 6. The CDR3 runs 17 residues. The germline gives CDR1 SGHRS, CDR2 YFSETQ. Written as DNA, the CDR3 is TGCGCCAGCAGCTTGGTTCGGACAGGGGGCAAGAATTCACCCCTCCACTTT. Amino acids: CASSLVRTGGKNSPLHF.

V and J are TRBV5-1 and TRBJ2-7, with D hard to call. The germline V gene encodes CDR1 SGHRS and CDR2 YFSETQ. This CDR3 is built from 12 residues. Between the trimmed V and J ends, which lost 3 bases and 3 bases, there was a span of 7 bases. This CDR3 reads CASSSSNYEQYF. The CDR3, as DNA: TGCGCCAGCAGCTCCTCAAACTACGAGCAGTACTTC.

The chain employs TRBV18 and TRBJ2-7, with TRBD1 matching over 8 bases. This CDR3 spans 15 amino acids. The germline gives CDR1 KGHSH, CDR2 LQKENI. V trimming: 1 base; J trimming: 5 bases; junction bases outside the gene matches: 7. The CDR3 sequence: CASSPLEAGGNEQYF. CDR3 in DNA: TGTGCCAGCTCACCACTGGAGGCAGGGGGCAACGAGCAGTACTTC.

CDR3 in DNA: TGCGCCAGCAGCCATCAGACAGGGGGAGCTGGAAACACCATATATTTT. This gives the protein CASSHQTGGAGNTIYF. V usage is TRBV4-1 and J usage is TRBJ1-3; 9 bases align to TRBD1. This CDR3 has 16 residues. CDR1 is MGHRA, CDR2 YSYEKL, per germline. The V and J ends lost 3 bases and 2 bases, in that order; junction bases with no gene match: 5.

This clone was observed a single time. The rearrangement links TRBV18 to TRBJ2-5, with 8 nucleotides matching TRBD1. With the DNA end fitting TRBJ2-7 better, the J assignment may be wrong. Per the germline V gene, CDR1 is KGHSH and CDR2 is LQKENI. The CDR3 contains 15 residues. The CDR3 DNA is TGTGCCAGCTCACAACTCGGACAGGGAACCCACGAGCAGTACTTC. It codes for CASSQLGQGTHEQYF.

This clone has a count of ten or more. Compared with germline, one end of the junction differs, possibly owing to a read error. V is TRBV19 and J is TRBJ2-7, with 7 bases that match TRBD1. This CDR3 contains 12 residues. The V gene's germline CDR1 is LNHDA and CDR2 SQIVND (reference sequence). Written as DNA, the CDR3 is TGTGCCAGTAGTATAGATCCAGGGGGTTGGGACTTC. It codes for CASSIDPGGWDF.

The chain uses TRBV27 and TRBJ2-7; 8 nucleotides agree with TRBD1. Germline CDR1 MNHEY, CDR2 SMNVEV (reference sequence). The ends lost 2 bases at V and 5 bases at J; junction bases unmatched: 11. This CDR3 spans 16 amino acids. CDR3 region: CASSLEGKWTGHEQYF. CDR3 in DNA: TGTGCCAGCAGTTTAGAAGGGAAATGGACAGGGCACGAGCAGTACTTC.

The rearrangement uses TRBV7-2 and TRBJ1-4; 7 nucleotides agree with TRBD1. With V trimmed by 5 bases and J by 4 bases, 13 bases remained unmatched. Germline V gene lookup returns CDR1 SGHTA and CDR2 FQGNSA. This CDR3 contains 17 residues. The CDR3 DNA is TGTGCCAGCAGCCCTAGGATAGGGGGCGTCAGTAATGAAAAACTGTTTTTT. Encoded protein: CASSPRIGGVSNEKLFF.

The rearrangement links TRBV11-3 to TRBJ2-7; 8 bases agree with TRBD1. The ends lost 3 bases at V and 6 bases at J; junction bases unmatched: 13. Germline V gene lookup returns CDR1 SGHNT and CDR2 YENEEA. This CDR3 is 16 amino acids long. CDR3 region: CASSLRGTDRATEQYF. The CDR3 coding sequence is TGTGCCAGCAGCTTGAGGGGAACGGACAGGGCCACCGAGCAGTACTTC.

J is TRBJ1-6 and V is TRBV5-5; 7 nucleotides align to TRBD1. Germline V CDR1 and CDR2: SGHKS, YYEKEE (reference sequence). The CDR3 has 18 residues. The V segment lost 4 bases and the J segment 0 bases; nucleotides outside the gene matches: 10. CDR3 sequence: CASSDELTGSSYNSPLHF. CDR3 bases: TGTGCCAGCAGCGACGAGTTGACAGGGAGCTCCTATAATTCACCCCTCCACTTT.

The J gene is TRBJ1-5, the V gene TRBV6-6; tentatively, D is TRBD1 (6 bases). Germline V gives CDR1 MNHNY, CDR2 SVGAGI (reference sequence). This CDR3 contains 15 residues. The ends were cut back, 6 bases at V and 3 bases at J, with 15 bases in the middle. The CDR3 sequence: CASSNAGVNNQPQHF. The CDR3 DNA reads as TGTGCCAGCAGCAACGCAGGGGTTAACAATCAGCCCCAGCATTTT.

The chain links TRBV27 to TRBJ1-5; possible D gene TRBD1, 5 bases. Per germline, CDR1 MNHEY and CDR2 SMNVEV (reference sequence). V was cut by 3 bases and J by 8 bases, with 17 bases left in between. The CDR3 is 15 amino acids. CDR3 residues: CASSFRGVLGEPQHF. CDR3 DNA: TGTGCCAGCAGTTTTAGAGGGGTCCTGGGGGAGCCCCAGCATTTT.

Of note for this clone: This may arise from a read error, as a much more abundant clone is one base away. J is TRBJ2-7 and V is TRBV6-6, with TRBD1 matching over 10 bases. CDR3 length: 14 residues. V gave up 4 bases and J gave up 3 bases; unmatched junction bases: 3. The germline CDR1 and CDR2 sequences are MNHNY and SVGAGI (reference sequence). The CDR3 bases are TGTGCCAGCAGTTTAGGGGACAGGGGCTACGAGCAGTACTTC. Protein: CASSLGDRGYEQYF.

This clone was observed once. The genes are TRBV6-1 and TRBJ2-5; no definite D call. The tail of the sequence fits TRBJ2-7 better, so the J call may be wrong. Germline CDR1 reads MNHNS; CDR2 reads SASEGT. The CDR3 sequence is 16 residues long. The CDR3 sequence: CASSEAAANTAYEQYF. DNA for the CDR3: TGTGCCAGCAGTGAAGCCGCGGCAAACACAGCCTACGAGCAGTACTTC.

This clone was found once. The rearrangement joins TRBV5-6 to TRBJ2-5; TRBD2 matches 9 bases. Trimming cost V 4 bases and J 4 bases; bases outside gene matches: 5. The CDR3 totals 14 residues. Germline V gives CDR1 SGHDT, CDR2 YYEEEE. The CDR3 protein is CASSLGLAAETQYF. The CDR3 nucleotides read TGTGCCAGCAGCCTGGGACTAGCTGCAGAGACCCAGTACTTC.

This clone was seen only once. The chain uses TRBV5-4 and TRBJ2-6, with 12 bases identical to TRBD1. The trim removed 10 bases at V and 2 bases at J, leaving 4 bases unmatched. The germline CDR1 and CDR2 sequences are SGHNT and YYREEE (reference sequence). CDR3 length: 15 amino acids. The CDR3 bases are TGTGCCGGGGGGACAGGGGGCCCTGGGGCCAACGTCCTGACTTTC. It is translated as CAGGTGGPGANVLTF.

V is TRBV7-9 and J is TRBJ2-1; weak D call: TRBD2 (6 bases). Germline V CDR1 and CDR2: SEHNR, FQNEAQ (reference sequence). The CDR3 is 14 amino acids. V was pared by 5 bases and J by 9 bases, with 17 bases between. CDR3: CASSPMLRGGEQFF. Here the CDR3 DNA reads TGTGCCAGCAGCCCAATGCTGAGGGGAGGTGAGCAGTTCTTC.

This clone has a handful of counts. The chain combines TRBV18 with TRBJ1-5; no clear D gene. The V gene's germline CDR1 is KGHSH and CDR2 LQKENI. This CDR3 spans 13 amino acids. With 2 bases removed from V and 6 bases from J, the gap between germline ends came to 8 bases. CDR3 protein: CASSPEGPQPQHF. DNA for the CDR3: TGTGCCAGCTCACCAGAGGGTCCTCAGCCCCAGCATTTT.

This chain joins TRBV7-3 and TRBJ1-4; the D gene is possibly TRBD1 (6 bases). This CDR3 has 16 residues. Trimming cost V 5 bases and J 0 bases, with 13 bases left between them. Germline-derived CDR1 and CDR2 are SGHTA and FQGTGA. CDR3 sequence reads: CASSPGHGPTNEKLFF. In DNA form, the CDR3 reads TGTGCCAGCAGCCCGGGACACGGGCCAACTAATGAAAAACTGTTTTTT.

CDR3 coding DNA: TGTGCCAGCAGTTACGGTAGGGAAGGAGAGACCCAGTACTTC. Amino acid sequence: CASSYGREGETQYF. The rearrangement uses TRBV27 and TRBJ2-5; unclear D gene. V was clipped by 4 bases and J by 4 bases, with 13 bases between them. Germline loops: CDR1 MNHEY, CDR2 SMNVEV (reference sequence). The CDR3 runs 14 residues.

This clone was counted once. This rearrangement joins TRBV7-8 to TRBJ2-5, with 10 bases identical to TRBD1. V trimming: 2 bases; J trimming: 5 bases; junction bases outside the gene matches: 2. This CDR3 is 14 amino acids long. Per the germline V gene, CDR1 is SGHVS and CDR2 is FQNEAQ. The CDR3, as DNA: TGTGCCAGCAGCTTAACGGGACAGGGGGAGACCCAGTACTTC. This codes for CASSLTGQGETQYF.